A single sample gave rise to the 25 T cell receptor beta chains below, sequenced in a study of early T cells in non-severe SARS-CoV-2 infection. In TCRdb, the 5' RACE reads were re-called with MiXCR into one record per CDR3 protein. This sample yields 68,000 or so distinct CDR3 sequences, of which around 13% are seen a single time; less than 6% belongs to the top ten. The sequencing input was whole blood. The source of these receptors is an adult who was a healthcare worker with PCR-confirmed SARS-CoV-2 infection or an uninfected control (not recorded which).

This clonotype was seen once. V usage is TRBV5-5 and J usage is TRBJ1-6; D unclear. Trimming removed 4 bases at V and 0 bases at J, with 11 bases between. The CDR3 contains 16 residues. Looked up from germline, CDR1 is SGHKS and CDR2 is YYEKEE (reference sequence). CDR3 sequence: CASSATDSSYNSPLHF. The CDR3 DNA sequence: TGTGCCAGCAGCGCTACAGATAGCTCCTATAATTCACCCCTCCACTTT.

This rearrangement joins TRBV5-1 to TRBJ2-5; 8 bases agree with TRBD1. Trimming removed 0 bases from V and 5 bases from J; junction bases left unmatched: 6. The CDR3 sequence is 15 residues long. The germline CDR1 and CDR2 sequences are SGHRS and YFSETQ. CDR3 sequence reads: CASSLDPGGAETQYF. In nucleotides, the CDR3 is TGCGCCAGCAGCTTGGATCCAGGGGGCGCGGAGACCCAGTACTTC.

The V gene is TRBV7-9, the J gene TRBJ1-6; D not certain. Germline V CDR1 and CDR2: SEHNR, FQNEAQ (reference sequence). This CDR3 has 14 amino acids. The V end lost 8 bases, the J end lost 0 bases, and 8 bases lay between the germline ends. This CDR3 reads CASAASSYNSPLHF. CDR3 nucleotide sequence: TGTGCCAGCGCGGCGAGCTCCTATAATTCACCCCTCCACTTT.

A word on this clonotype: A much larger clone differs by one base, so this may be a read error. The gene calls are TRBV15 and TRBJ2-7, with D possibly being TRBD2 (6 bases). The CDR3 has 15 amino acids. Germline assignment: CDR1 LNHNV and CDR2 YYDKDF (reference sequence). The germline V and J ends were trimmed by 3 bases and 3 bases, with 15 bases remaining between them. In DNA, the CDR3 is TGTGCCACCAGCAGTGATCGGGAGACAGTCTACGAGCAGTACTTC. It encodes CATSSDRETVYEQYF.

The chain carries TRBV15 and TRBJ1-1; the match to TRBD1 covers 7 bases. V gave up 4 bases and J gave up 1 base; unmatched junction bases: 3. The CDR3 extends over 14 amino acids. Germline V gene lookup returns CDR1 LNHNV and CDR2 YYDKDF (reference sequence). The CDR3 protein is CATSNRGGNTEAFF. The CDR3 DNA reads as TGTGCCACCAGCAACAGGGGCGGGAACACTGAAGCTTTCTTT.

This clonotype was found a few times. The gene calls are TRBV7-3 and TRBJ2-2; D is undetermined. This CDR3 has 15 amino acids. Trimming pared 5 bases from V and 5 bases from J, leaving 15 bases between. Germline V gives CDR1 SGHTA, CDR2 FQGTGA. The CDR3 sequence is CASSPRPASTGELFF. The CDR3 DNA is TGTGCCAGCAGCCCGAGGCCCGCTTCAACCGGGGAGCTGTTTTTT.

This clonotype was seen at least ten times. The chain combines TRBV10-3 with TRBJ2-2; 7 bases line up with TRBD1. Trimming removed 0 bases from V and 9 bases from J; junction bases left unmatched: 4. The CDR3 contains 14 residues. Per the germline V gene, CDR1 is ENHRY and CDR2 is SYGVKD. The CDR3 bases are TGTGCCATCAGTGAGTCTACAGGGGTCCGGGAGCTGTTTTTT. Protein sequence: CAISESTGVRELFF.

The V call is TRBV7-9, the J call TRBJ2-3; D not certain. This CDR3 contains 14 residues. Germline CDR1 is SEHNR and CDR2 is FQNEAQ (reference sequence). The V gene lost 5 bases and the J gene lost 1 base, with 10 bases spanning the gap. For the CDR3, the DNA is TGTGCCAGCAGCCCCGTATTGGGCACAGATACGCAGTATTTT. It yields the protein CASSPVLGTDTQYF.

The sample holds many counts of this clonotype. V gene TRBV7-9 combines with J gene TRBJ2-7; 8 nucleotides match TRBD1. J gave up 1 base and V 5 bases, and 7 bases lay outside the gene matches. Germline CDR1 SEHNR, CDR2 FQNEAQ (reference sequence). The CDR3 consists of 15 residues. CDR3 in DNA: TGTGCCAGCAGCACGGGACAGGCGGGTTCCTACGAGCAGTACTTC. It encodes CASSTGQAGSYEQYF. Drawing the rest from reference TRBV7-9 and TRBJ2-7, the complete variable domain is DTGVSQNPRHKITKRGQNVTFRCDPISEHNRLYWYRQTLGQGPEFLTYFQNEAQLEKSRLLSDRFSAERPKGSFSTLEIQRTEQGDSAMYLCASSTGQAGSYEQYFGPGTRLTVT.

With regard to this clonotype: Just one base apart from a much larger clone, this may be a read error. The chain couples TRBV5-6 to TRBJ1-5, with D perhaps matching TRBD1 (5 bases). The CDR3 extends over 15 amino acids. From germline, CDR1 is SGHDT and CDR2 YYEEEE. This CDR3 is CASSLVPGPNQSQHF. For the CDR3, the DNA is TGTGCCAGCAGCTTGGTGCCAGGGCCGAATCAGTCCCAGCATTTT. The full variable domain, with the rest looked up from reference TRBV5-6 and TRBJ1-5, is DAGVTQSPTHLIKTRGQQVTLRCSPKSGHDTVSWYQQALGQGPQFIFQYYEEEERQRGNFPDRFSGHQFPNYSSELNVNALLLGDSALYLCASSLVPGPNQSQHFGDGTRLSIL.

The V gene is TRBV7-9, the J gene TRBJ2-7; perhaps D is TRBD1 or TRBD2 (5 bases each). Germline values: CDR1 SEHNR, CDR2 FQNEAQ (reference sequence). V lost 4 bases and J lost 0, with 10 bases in between. This CDR3 contains 14 residues. DNA of the CDR3: TGTGCCAGCAGCTCGGGACGGACCTCCTACGAGCAGTACTTC. It is translated as CASSSGRTSYEQYF.

This sequence joins TRBV3-1 and TRBJ2-7; 11 positions agree with TRBD2. CDR3 length equals 15 residues. The germline gives CDR1 LGHDT, CDR2 YNNKEL (reference sequence). The V and J ends lost 4 bases and 4 bases, in that order; junction bases with no gene match: 6. The CDR3, as DNA: TGTGCCAGCAGCCTCACCGGGACTAGCGGATACGAGCAGTACTTC. Translated, it gives CASSLTGTSGYEQYF.

This clonotype was picked up many times. The rearrangement joins TRBV24-1 to TRBJ2-2, with D perhaps TRBD1 or TRBD2 (5 bases each). V dropped 6 bases and J dropped 3 bases, with 10 bases sitting between them. CDR3 size: 14 residues. CDR1 and CDR2 (germline): KGHDR, SFDVKD. This CDR3 reads CATSPGTDTGELFF. In nucleotides, the CDR3 is TGTGCCACCAGTCCAGGGACCGACACCGGGGAGCTGTTTTTT.

This clonotype occurred many times. The chain employs TRBV7-2 and TRBJ2-1; 7 positions match TRBD1. With V trimmed by 5 bases and J by 13 bases, 11 bases remained unmatched. Germline lookup yields CDR1 SGHTA and CDR2 FQGNSA. The CDR3 is 13 amino acids. The CDR3 sequence is CASSRVRDSQQFF. The CDR3 coding sequence is TGTGCCAGCAGCAGGGTTCGGGACAGTCAACAGTTCTTC.

By share, this clonotype ranks as medium-sized. V and J are TRBV15 and TRBJ2-3; weak D call: TRBD2 (6 bases). Trimming took 4 bases from V and 2 from J, leaving 13 bases between them. There are 15 residues in the CDR3. CDR1 LNHNV and CDR2 YYDKDF come from the germline V gene (reference sequence). CDR3 loop: CATSMWLALTDTQYF. Here the CDR3 DNA reads TGTGCCACCAGCATGTGGCTAGCGCTCACAGATACGCAGTATTTT.

The chain uses TRBV30 and TRBJ1-1; 9 bases are shared with TRBD1. The junction had 10 bases not matched to a gene; V was cut back by 4 bases and J by 1 base. This CDR3 has 16 residues. Germline loops: CDR1 GTSNPN, CDR2 SVGIG (reference sequence). The CDR3 DNA sequence: TGTGCCTGGATTCTCCTGGGACAGGGTACGAACACTGAAGCTTTCTTT. Residues: CAWILLGQGTNTEAFF. Variable domain in full (rest from reference TRBV30 and TRBJ1-1): SQTIHQWPATLVQPVGSPLSLECTVEGTSNPNLYWYRQAAGRGLQLLFYSVGIGQISSEVPQNLSASRPQDRQFILSSKKLLLSDSGFYLCAWILLGQGTNTEAFFGQGTRLTVV.

This clonotype occurred many times. CDR3 amino acids: CASSGGAGEQYF. Here the CDR3 DNA reads TGCGCCAGCAGCGGGGGGGCTGGCGAGCAGTACTTC. The J gene is TRBJ2-7, the V gene TRBV10-1, with 8 bases that match TRBD2. Germline-derived CDR1 and CDR2 are WNHNN and SYGVQD (reference sequence). The V gene end was trimmed by 6 bases and the J gene end by 6 bases; junction bases not matched to a gene: 4. The CDR3 contains 12 residues.

The chain uses TRBV4-1 and TRBJ1-1; D uncertain. Germline CDR1 and CDR2: MGHRA and YSYEKL. The CDR3 length is 14 residues. V was shortened by 1 base and J by 1 base, with 7 bases between the two germline ends. The chain's CDR3 is CASSQGLGNTEAFF. Written as DNA, the CDR3 is TGCGCCAGCAGCCAAGGGTTGGGGAACACTGAAGCTTTCTTT.

Many counts were recorded for this clonotype. V and J are TRBV27 and TRBJ1-5, with TRBD1 matching 10 bases. Unmatched junction bases numbered 5, after V lost 4 bases and J lost 5 bases. The CDR3 covers 15 residues. Germline V gene lookup returns CDR1 MNHEY and CDR2 SMNVEV (reference sequence). This CDR3 is CASSSGTGVHQPQHF. In DNA form, the CDR3 reads TGTGCCAGCAGTTCCGGGACAGGGGTCCATCAGCCCCAGCATTTT.

In nucleotides, the CDR3 is TGTGCCAGCAGCCGGTCTCTGGGAAATCCACCCCTCCACTTT. Protein: CASSRSLGNPPLHF. The rearrangement links TRBV12-3 or TRBV12-4 to TRBJ1-6, with unresolved D. The CDR3 extends over 14 amino acids. The V end lost 6 bases, the J end lost 11 bases, and 17 bases lay between the germline ends.

This clonotype was recorded many times. The J gene is TRBJ2-7, the V gene TRBV5-1, with TRBD1 matching over 7 bases. V gave up 0 bases and J gave up 3 bases; unmatched junction bases: 3. The CDR3 runs to 14 residues. Germline CDR1 is SGHRS and CDR2 is YFSETQ. The CDR3 sequence: CASSLVGTDYEQYF. In nucleotides, the CDR3 is TGCGCCAGCAGCTTGGTCGGGACAGACTACGAGCAGTACTTC.

This clonotype was seen many times. V and J are TRBV10-3 and TRBJ2-7; D is unclear. Germline-derived CDR1 and CDR2 are ENHRY and SYGVKD. Trimming stripped 2 bases from V and 3 bases from J, with 8 bases between. CDR3 length: 13 amino acids. DNA for the CDR3: TGTGCCATCAGTGAGACGGCTAGCTACGAGCAGTACTTC. The encoded protein is CAISETASYEQYF.

The chain uses TRBV5-1 and TRBJ2-3; D gene uncertain. Germline-derived CDR1 and CDR2 are SGHRS and YFSETQ. Trimming took 3 bases from V and 3 from J, leaving 5 bases between them. The CDR3 has 12 amino acids. CDR3 region: CASSSITDTQYF. CDR3 in DNA: TGCGCCAGCAGCTCTATAACAGATACGCAGTATTTT.

This clonotype was detected ten times or more. This chain connects TRBV5-1 to TRBJ1-2; the D gene is possibly TRBD1 (5 bases). CDR3 length: 14 residues. Germline CDR1 and CDR2: SGHRS and YFSETQ. Trimming took off 0 bases at V and 7 bases at J, with 13 bases between the two ends. The CDR3 DNA sequence: TGCGCCAGCAGCTTGGCCGAGGGGATTGCTGGCTACACCTTC. It codes for CASSLAEGIAGYTF. Filled out from reference TRBV5-1 and TRBJ1-2, the complete variable domain reads KAGVTQTPRYLIKTRGQQVTLSCSPISGHRSVSWYQQTPGQGLQFLFEYFSETQRNKGNFPGRFSGRQFSNSRSEMNVSTLELGDSALYLCASSLAEGIAGYTFGSGTRLTVV.

The chain employs TRBV19 and TRBJ2-5; 9 bases map to TRBD1. The CDR3 runs 14 residues. Germline V gene sequence: CDR1 LNHDA, CDR2 SQIVND (reference sequence). The V gene end was trimmed by 3 bases and the J gene end by 4 bases; junction bases not matched to a gene: 3. The CDR3: CASSIPGQGETQYF. CDR3 sequence (DNA): TGTGCCAGTAGTATCCCGGGACAGGGAGAGACCCAGTACTTC.